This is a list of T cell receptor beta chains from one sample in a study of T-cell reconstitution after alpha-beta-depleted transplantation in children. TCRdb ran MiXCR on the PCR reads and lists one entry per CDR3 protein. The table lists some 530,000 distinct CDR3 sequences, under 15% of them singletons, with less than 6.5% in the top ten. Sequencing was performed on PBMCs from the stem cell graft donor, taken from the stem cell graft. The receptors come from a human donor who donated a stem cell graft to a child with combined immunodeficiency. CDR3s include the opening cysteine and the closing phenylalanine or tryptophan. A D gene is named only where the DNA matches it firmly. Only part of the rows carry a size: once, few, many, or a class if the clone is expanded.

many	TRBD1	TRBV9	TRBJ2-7	TGTGCCAGCAGCGTAAGGTCCGGGACAGGGGGCGAGCAGTACTTC	CASSVRSGTGGEQYF
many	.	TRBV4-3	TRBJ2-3	TGCGCCAGCAGCCAAGGCAACAGGAGGAGCACAGATACGCAGTATTTT	CASSQGNRRSTDTQYF
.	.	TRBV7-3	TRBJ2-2	TGTGCCAGCAGCTCCCGGGCCAACACCGGGGAGCTGTTTTTT	CASSSRANTGELFF
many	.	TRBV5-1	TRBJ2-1	TGCGCCAGCAGCTTCAGGGTCCTCTCCTACAATGAGCAGTTCTTC	CASSFRVLSYNEQFF
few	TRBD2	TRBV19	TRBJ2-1	TGTGCCAGTAGTATGACCAGCGGGACCTGGTCCTACAATGAGCAGTTCTTC	CASSMTSGTWSYNEQFF
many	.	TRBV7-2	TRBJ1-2	TGTGCCAGCAGCCCAACCCCGAGCGATGATGGCTACACCTTC	CASSPTPSDDGYTF
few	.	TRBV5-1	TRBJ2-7	TGCGCCAGCAGCTTGTTTGGGGTCAACGAGCAGTACTTC	CASSLFGVNEQYF
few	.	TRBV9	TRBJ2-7	TGTGCCAGCAGTCCTCCGGGGGCTCCGTCCTACGAGCAGTACTTC	CASSPPGAPSYEQYF
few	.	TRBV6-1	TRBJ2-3	TGTGCCAGCAGCCGGCAGGGACTCACAGATACGCAGTATTTT	CASSRQGLTDTQYF
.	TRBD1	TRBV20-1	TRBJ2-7	TGCAGTGCTAGAGTTTCCGGGACAGGGGCCCACGAGCAGTACTTC	CSARVSGTGAHEQYF
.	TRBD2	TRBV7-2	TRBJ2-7	TGTGCCAGCAGCGCGGTCCTAGCGGGTTCTTACGAGCAGTACTTC	CASSAVLAGSYEQYF
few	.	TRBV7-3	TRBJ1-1	TGTGCCAGCAGCCCCGAGGGGGGGGGCGCGTGGACTGAAGCTTTCTTT	CASSPEGGGAWTEAFF
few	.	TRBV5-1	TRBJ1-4	TGCGCCAGCAGCTCGGACAGCTATACTAATGAAAAACTGTTTTTT	CASSSDSYTNEKLFF
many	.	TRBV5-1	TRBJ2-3	TGCGCCAGCAGCTTGGAGGACTCGAGCACAGATACGCAGTATTTT	CASSLEDSSTDTQYF
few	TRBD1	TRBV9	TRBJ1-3	TGTGCCAGCAGCGTAGAAGAACAGGGGGCAGGAAACACCATATATTTT	CASSVEEQGAGNTIYF
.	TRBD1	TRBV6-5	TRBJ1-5	TGTGCCAGCAGTTACGTGGGACAGGGGAAGGAAAATAGGCAGCCCCAGCATTTT	CASSYVGQGKENRQPQHF
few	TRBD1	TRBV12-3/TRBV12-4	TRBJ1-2	TGTGCCAGCAGTTCCCGACACCCGGGACAGGGCAGCTATGGCTACACCTTC	CASSSRHPGQGSYGYTF